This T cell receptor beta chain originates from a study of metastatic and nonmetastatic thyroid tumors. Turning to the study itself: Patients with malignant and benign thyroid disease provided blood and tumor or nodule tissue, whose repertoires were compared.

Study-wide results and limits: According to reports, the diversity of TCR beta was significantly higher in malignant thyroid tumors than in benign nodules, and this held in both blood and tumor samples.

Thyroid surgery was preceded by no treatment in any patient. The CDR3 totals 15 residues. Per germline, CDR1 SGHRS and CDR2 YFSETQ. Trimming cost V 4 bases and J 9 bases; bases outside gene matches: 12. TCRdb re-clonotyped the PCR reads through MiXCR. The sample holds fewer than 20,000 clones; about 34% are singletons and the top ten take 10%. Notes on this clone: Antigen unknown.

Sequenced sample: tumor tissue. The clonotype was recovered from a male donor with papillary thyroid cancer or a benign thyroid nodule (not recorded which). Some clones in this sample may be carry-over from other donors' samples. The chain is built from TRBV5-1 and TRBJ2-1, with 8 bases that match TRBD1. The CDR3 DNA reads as TGCGCCAGCAGCCCGTCGCAGGGGGCTGACCGTGAGCAGTTCTTC. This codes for CASSPSQGADREQFF. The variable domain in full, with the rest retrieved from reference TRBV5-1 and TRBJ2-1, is KAGVTQTPRYLIKTRGQQVTLSCSPISGHRSVSWYQQTPGQGLQFLFEYFSETQRNKGNFPGRFSGRQFSNSRSEMNVSTLELGDSALYLCASSPSQGADREQFFGPGTRLTVL.